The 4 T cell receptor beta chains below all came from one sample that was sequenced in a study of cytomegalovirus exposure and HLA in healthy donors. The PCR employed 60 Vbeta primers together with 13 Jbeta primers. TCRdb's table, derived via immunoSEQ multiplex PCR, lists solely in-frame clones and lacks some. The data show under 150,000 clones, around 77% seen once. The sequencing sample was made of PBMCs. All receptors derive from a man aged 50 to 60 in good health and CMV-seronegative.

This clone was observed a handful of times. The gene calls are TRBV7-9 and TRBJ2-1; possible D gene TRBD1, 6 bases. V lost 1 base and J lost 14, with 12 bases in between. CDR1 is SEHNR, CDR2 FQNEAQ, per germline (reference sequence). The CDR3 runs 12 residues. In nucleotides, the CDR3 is TGTGCCAGCAGCTTAGTTGGGGGCTTTGAGTTCTTC. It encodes CASSLVGGFEFF.

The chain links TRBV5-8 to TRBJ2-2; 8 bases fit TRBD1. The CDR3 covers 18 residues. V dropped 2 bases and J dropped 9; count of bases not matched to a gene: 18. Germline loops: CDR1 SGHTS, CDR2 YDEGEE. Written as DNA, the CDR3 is TGTGCCAGCAGCTTTTTCACAGGGGGAGAGGTTGCTTCCCGGGAGCTGTTTTTT. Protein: CASSFFTGGEVASRELFF.

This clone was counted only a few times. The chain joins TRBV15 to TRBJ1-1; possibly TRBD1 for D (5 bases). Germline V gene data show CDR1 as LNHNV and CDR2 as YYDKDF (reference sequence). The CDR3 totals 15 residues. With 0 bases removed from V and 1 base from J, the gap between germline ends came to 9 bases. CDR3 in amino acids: CATSRDRQKNTEAFF. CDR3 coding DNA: TGTGCCACCAGCAGAGATCGACAGAAGAACACTGAAGCTTTCTTT.

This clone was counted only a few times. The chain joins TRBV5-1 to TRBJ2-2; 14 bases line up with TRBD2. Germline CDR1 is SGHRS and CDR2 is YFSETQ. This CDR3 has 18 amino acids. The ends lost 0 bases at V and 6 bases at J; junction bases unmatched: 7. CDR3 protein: CASSLGLAGGPKSGELFF. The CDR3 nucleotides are TGCGCCAGCAGCTTGGGACTAGCGGGAGGGCCCAAATCCGGGGAGCTGTTTTTT.